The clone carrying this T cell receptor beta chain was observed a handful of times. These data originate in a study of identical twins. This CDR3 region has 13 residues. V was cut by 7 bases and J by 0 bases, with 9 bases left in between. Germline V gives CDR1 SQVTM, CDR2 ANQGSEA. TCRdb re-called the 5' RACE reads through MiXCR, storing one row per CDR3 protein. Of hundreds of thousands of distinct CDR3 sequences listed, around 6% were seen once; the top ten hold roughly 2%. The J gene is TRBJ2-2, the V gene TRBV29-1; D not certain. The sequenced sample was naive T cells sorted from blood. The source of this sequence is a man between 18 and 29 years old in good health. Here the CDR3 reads CSAVLPNTGELFF. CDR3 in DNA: TGCAGCGCCGTCCTCCCGAACACCGGGGAGCTGTTTTTT.